Shown below are 13 T cell receptor beta chains from a single sample sequenced in a study. TCRdb fed the 5' RACE reads into MiXCR, producing one record per CDR3 protein. The table records thousands of distinct CDR3 sequences, about 16% of them present only once. The sequenced sample was memory CD4+ T cells sorted from blood. The sample's subset: memory CD4+ T cells, CD4+CD45RO+CD25-. These receptors all come from a female donor with breast cancer.

This clonotype was seen many times. The chain combines TRBV5-1 with TRBJ2-7; 7 bases agree with TRBD2. Germline CDR1 SGHRS, CDR2 YFSETQ. After removal of 6 bases from V and 5 bases from J, the junction contained 14 bases not matched to a gene. The CDR3 length is 15 residues. The CDR3 sequence: CASTRSGGIGNEQYF. The CDR3, as DNA: TGCGCCAGCACGCGCTCCGGGGGGATCGGCAACGAGCAGTACTTC. Based on the CDR3 plus reference TRBV5-1 and TRBJ2-7, the full variable domain is KAGVTQTPRYLIKTRGQQVTLSCSPISGHRSVSWYQQTPGQGLQFLFEYFSETQRNKGNFPGRFSGRQFSNSRSEMNVSTLELGDSALYLCASTRSGGIGNEQYFGPGTRLTVT.

This clonotype is classed as medium-sized. The CDR3 DNA is TGCGCCAGCAGCTCCCACACCGGGGAGCTGTTTTTT. Translation gives CASSSHTGELFF. The gene calls are TRBV5-1 and TRBJ2-2; D remains unclear. V was cut by 3 bases and J by 3 bases, with 3 bases left in between. CDR1 is SGHRS, CDR2 YFSETQ, per germline. The CDR3 sequence is 12 residues long.

In regard to this clonotype: Possible read error: a much larger clone is one base away. CDR3 DNA sequence: TGTGCCAGCAGTGGACAGGGTTTGGGCACTGAAGCTTTCTTT. Its protein product is CASSGQGLGTEAFF. The V call is TRBV2, the J call TRBJ1-1; TRBD1 aligns across 7 bases. This CDR3 is 14 amino acids long. V was clipped by 4 bases and J by 4 bases; unmatched bases: 6. Germline V gene lookup returns CDR1 SNHLY and CDR2 FYNNEI.

Note on this clonotype: A much larger clone lies a single base off, so this may be a read error. The chain combines TRBV6-2 or TRBV6-3 with TRBJ2-3, with D perhaps matching TRBD2 (6 bases). CDR1 and CDR2 (germline): MNHEY, SVGEGT. The CDR3 contains 15 residues. The CDR3 region is CASTTLAGSTDMQYF. The CDR3, as DNA: TGTGCCAGCACTACACTAGCCGGGAGCACAGATATGCAGTATTTT.

Turning to this clonotype: A much larger clone differs from this one at a single base, so this may be a read error. V usage is TRBV5-1 and J usage is TRBJ1-1; a weak D match, TRBD1 (5 bases). Germline loops: CDR1 SGHRS, CDR2 YFSETQ. The CDR3 is 15 residues long. The chain's CDR3 is CASSLGRGQNTEASF. In DNA, the CDR3 is TGCGCCAGCAGCCTTGGAAGGGGCCAGAACACTGAAGCTTCCTTT.

By frequency in the sample, this clonotype is medium-sized (0.01 to 0.1%). CDR3 nucleotide sequence: TGTGCCAGCAGTTACTCAAGAAACACTGAAGCTTTCTTT. Its protein is CASSYSRNTEAFF. V usage is TRBV6-5 and J usage is TRBJ1-1; no definite D call. Germline CDR1 MNHEY, CDR2 SVGAGI. V shed 0 bases and J shed 2 bases, with 4 bases lying between them. This CDR3 has 13 residues.

The rearrangement links TRBV7-2 to TRBJ2-7, with 10 bases lining up with TRBD1. The V gene's germline CDR1 is SGHTA and CDR2 FQGNSA. V was pared by 7 bases and J by 3 bases, with 6 bases of the junction left unmatched. CDR3 length equals 14 residues. The CDR3 sequence: CASTWDRGLYEQYF. CDR3 nucleotides: TGTGCCAGCACCTGGGACAGGGGACTCTACGAGCAGTACTTC.

This clonotype was detected only a few times. Being one base from a much bigger clone, this may be a read error. V and J are TRBV6-5 and TRBJ2-3; no definite D call. Germline CDR1 reads MNHEY; CDR2 reads SVGAGI. CDR3 length equals 13 residues. V was clipped by 3 bases and J by 5 bases, with 9 bases between them. DNA for the CDR3: TGTGCCAGCAGTTATGGGCCGGAAGATACGCAGTATTTT. Encoded protein: CASSYGPEDTQYF.

The gene calls are TRBV14 and TRBJ1-5, with D possibly being TRBD1 (5 bases). Germline CDR1 reads SGHDN; CDR2 reads FVKESK. The CDR3 has 17 amino acids. Trimming took 3 bases from V and 5 from J, leaving 20 bases between them. The CDR3 spells CASSHEAGSVSDQPQHF. In nucleotides, the CDR3 is TGTGCCAGCAGCCATGAGGCAGGGTCGGTGAGTGATCAGCCCCAGCATTTT.

This clonotype was observed a handful of times. A much larger clone differs by one base, so this may be a read error. V gene TRBV24-1 combines with J gene TRBJ2-1; 9 nucleotides line up with TRBD2. The CDR3 extends over 16 amino acids. Germline lookup yields CDR1 KGHDR and CDR2 SFDVKD. CDR3 protein: CATSDRGGRAYNVQFF. DNA of the CDR3: TGTGCCACCAGTGACAGGGGCGGGAGGGCCTACAATGTGCAGTTCTTC.

This clonotype was seen at least ten times. This chain joins TRBV5-1 and TRBJ2-1; 10 nucleotides line up with TRBD2. The CDR3 runs 17 residues. Germline assignment: CDR1 SGHRS and CDR2 YFSETQ. V lost 0 bases, J lost 6 bases, and 9 bases stayed unmatched. The chain's CDR3 is CASSLALGGLASNEQFF. In DNA form, the CDR3 reads TGCGCCAGCAGCTTGGCCCTAGGGGGACTAGCGTCCAATGAGCAGTTCTTC.

By sample fraction, this clonotype is medium-sized (0.01 to 0.1%). The rearrangement uses TRBV5-1 and TRBJ2-3, with unresolved D. Germline-derived CDR1 and CDR2 are SGHRS and YFSETQ. V lost 4 bases, J lost 4 bases, and 13 bases lay in between. The CDR3 extends over 14 amino acids. CDR3 amino acids: CASSPQVSADTQYF. The DNA for the CDR3 is TGCGCCAGCAGCCCCCAGGTTTCTGCAGATACGCAGTATTTT.

Sample share makes this clonotype medium-sized (0.01 to 0.1%). The chain links TRBV6-2 or TRBV6-3 to TRBJ1-2; no clear D gene. V was shortened by 6 bases and J by 6 bases, with 11 bases between the two germline ends. The CDR3 extends over 12 amino acids. The V gene's germline CDR1 is MNHEY and CDR2 SVGEGT. The CDR3 loop is CASSRTRHGYTF. In DNA, the CDR3 is TGTGCCAGCAGCCGGACTAGGCATGGCTACACCTTC.